Below, 10 T cell receptor beta chains from the same sample are listed, as sequenced in a study of shared clonotypes between healthy human individuals. Naive CD8 cells, CD45RO-negative and positively selected for CCR7, excluded terminally differentiated effector memory CD45RA+ cells. Assay: immunoSEQ multiplex PCR; the TCRdb copy retains only in-frame clones and omits some. The sample lists around 1,900,000 clones, just under 95% occurring once. Sequenced: naive CD8+ T cells from PBMCs. Receptors were obtained from a man aged 18 to 29 in good health. Some clones in this sample may be carry-over from other donors' samples.

Only a few counts were recorded for this clone. V is TRBV7-3 and J is TRBJ2-1, with D possibly called TRBD1 or TRBD2 (6 bases each). This CDR3 is 17 amino acids long. With 0 bases removed from V and 4 bases from J, the gap between germline ends came to 16 bases. CDR1 SGHTA and CDR2 FQGTGA come from the germline V gene. The CDR3 coding sequence is TGTGCCAGCAGCTTAACAGGGGGAGGACCATCTTACAATGAGCAGTTCTTC. This encodes CASSLTGGGPSYNEQFF.

The CDR3 is CASSLMGSTGELFF. CDR3 bases: TGTGCCAGCAGTTTAATGGGTTCCACCGGGGAGCTGTTTTTT. This chain uses TRBV27 with TRBJ2-2; D gene ambiguous. The CDR3 has 14 amino acids. The V end was cut by 2 bases, the J end by 4 bases, with 8 bases between. The germline gives CDR1 MNHEY, CDR2 SMNVEV (reference sequence).

The chain has TRBV12-1 and TRBJ2-1; the D call of TRBD2 is as the table states it, not checked on the DNA. TRBV12-1 is a pseudogene segment. The length of the CDR3 is 19 residues. The CDR3 is CASSQGLAGGILPIGEQFF. The DNA of the CDR3 is TGTGCCAGCAGCCAGGGACTAGCGGGAGGGATTCTCCCCATCGGTGAGCAGTTCTTC.

The rearrangement uses TRBV5-6 and TRBJ1-5, with a possible D match to TRBD1 (5 bases). Trimming removed 4 bases at V and 2 bases at J, with 10 bases between. From germline, CDR1 is SGHDT and CDR2 YYEEEE. This CDR3 is 14 amino acids long. CDR3 loop: CASSVGVRNQPQHF. CDR3 bases: TGTGCCAGCAGCGTGGGGGTCCGCAATCAGCCCCAGCATTTT.

This sequence joins TRBV7-8 and TRBJ2-7; D is ambiguous. The CDR3 totals 15 residues. V shed 0 bases and J shed 1 base, with 10 bases lying between them. Germline loops: CDR1 SGHVS, CDR2 FQNEAQ. The DNA for the CDR3 is TGTGCCAGCAGCTTAGCCCTTTCTAGGTCCTACGAGCAGTACTTC. The encoded protein is CASSLALSRSYEQYF. The full variable domain, completed using reference TRBV7-8 and TRBJ2-7, is GAGVSQSPRYKVAKRGQDVALRCDPISGHVSLFWYQQALGQGPEFLTYFQNEAQLDKSGLPSDRFFAERPEGSVSTLKIQRTQQEDSAVYLCASSLALSRSYEQYFGPGTRLTVT.

The CDR3 loop reads CASSDGTGIYEQYF. CDR3 bases: TGTGCCAGCAGTGATGGGACAGGTATATACGAGCAGTACTTC. The rearrangement links TRBV27 to TRBJ2-7; 8 nucleotides align to TRBD1. CDR3 length: 14 residues. Germline V gene data show CDR1 as MNHEY and CDR2 as SMNVEV (reference sequence). V gave up 5 bases and J gave up 4 bases; unmatched junction bases: 7.

This clone was recorded once. V is TRBV7-9 and J is TRBJ1-6; 9 nucleotides align to TRBD1. The CDR3 extends over 15 amino acids. The germline V gene has CDR1 SEHNR and CDR2 FQNEAQ (reference sequence). J lost 10 bases, V lost 5 bases, and 9 bases had no gene match. In DNA form, the CDR3 reads TGTGCCAGCAGCCCCCCACAGGGGGCAAGGTCACCCCTCCACTTT. This gives the protein CASSPPQGARSPLHF.

The chain joins TRBV11-2 to TRBJ2-5, with 7 bases fitting TRBD1. The CDR3 spans 15 residues. Germline V lookup: CDR1 SGHAT, CDR2 FQNNGV. Trimming removed 2 bases from V and 5 bases from J; junction bases left unmatched: 8. The CDR3 DNA is TGTGCCAGCAGCTTAACGGCAGGGGGTTTGGAGACCCAGTACTTC. Translation: CASSLTAGGLETQYF.

This rearrangement joins TRBV9 to TRBJ2-3, with 7 positions matching TRBD2. Germline V gives CDR1 SGDLS, CDR2 YYNGEE. Trimming at V came to 1 base and at J to 2 bases, leaving 7 bases not matched to a gene. This CDR3 has 16 residues. CDR3 protein: CASSVNPSGNTDTQYF. The CDR3 nucleotides are TGTGCCAGCAGCGTAAACCCTAGCGGTAACACAGATACGCAGTATTTT.

The V call is TRBV2, the J call TRBJ1-2; D is perhaps TRBD1 (6 bases). This CDR3 has 14 amino acids. The V end lost 6 bases, the J end lost 4 bases, and 15 bases lay between the germline ends. Germline V gene sequence: CDR1 SNHLY, CDR2 FYNNEI. The CDR3 reads CASRDPGTSYGYTF. The CDR3 nucleotides are TGTGCCAGCAGAGACCCTGGGACAAGCTATGGCTACACCTTC.